This TCR beta chain was observed in a study of T cells in Graves' hyperthyroidism and ophthalmopathy. What was amplified from RNA transcripts were TCR beta CDR3 regions. First-round RT-PCR with HTBI primers amplified the TCR CDR3 region. TCRdb itself ran the multiplex PCR reads through MiXCR, one entry per CDR3 protein. The table shows about 480,000 distinct CDR3 sequences, with approximately 25% occurring only once. This CDR3 comprises 13 residues. The V and J ends lost 2 bases and 3 bases respectively, with 8 bases between them. CDR1 and CDR2 (germline): GTSNPN, SVGIG (reference sequence). This clonotype has ten or more counts.

Sequencing used blood. This chain connects TRBV30 to TRBJ1-5; the D is unclear. The receptor's source is a young woman with Graves' ophthalmopathy. CDR3 loop: CAWSWGDNQPQHF. The CDR3 nucleotides read TGTGCCTGGAGTTGGGGAGACAATCAGCCCCAGCATTTT.